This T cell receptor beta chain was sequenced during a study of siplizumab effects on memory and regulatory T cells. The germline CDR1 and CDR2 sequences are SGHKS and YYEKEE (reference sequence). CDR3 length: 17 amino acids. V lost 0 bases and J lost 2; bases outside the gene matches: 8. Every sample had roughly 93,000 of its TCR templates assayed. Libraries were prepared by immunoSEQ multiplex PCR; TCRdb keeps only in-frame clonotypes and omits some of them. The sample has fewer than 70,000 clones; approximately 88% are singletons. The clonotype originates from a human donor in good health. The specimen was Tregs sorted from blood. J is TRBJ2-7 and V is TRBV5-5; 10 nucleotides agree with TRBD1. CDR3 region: CASSLVGTGVGTYEQYF. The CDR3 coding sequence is TGTGCCAGCAGCTTGGTTGGGACAGGGGTAGGGACCTACGAGCAGTACTTC.